This passage covers 21 T cell receptor beta chains from one sample sequenced in a study of OX40 agonist ivuxolimab in advanced cancers. Here immunoSEQ multiplex PCR was the method, and the copy in TCRdb shows in-frame clones only, minus some. The table lists 21,000 or so clones, about 80% of them singletons. The specimen was CD4+ or CD8+ T cells sorted from blood, collected in a trial of the OX40 agonist ivuxolimab. The receptors were sampled from an adult with an advanced solid tumor such as melanoma, head and neck, liver or kidney cancer.

The chain employs TRBV5-1 and TRBJ1-3; D remains unclear. The CDR3 is made up of 16 amino acids. The germline V gene has CDR1 SGHRS and CDR2 YFSETQ. Trimming removed 0 bases at V and 0 bases at J, with 10 bases between. CDR3 DNA sequence: TGCGCCAGCAGCTTGGAGGCCAGTGTCTCTGGAAACACCATATATTTT. This encodes CASSLEASVSGNTIYF.

The chain links TRBV28 to TRBJ2-7, with D tentatively TRBD1 (6 bases). Germline V gene data show CDR1 as MDHEN and CDR2 as SYDVKM. Trimming removed 7 bases from V and 1 base from J, with 14 bases in between. The CDR3 is made up of 14 amino acids. DNA of the CDR3: TGTGCCAGCACCTTGGGGCAGGGGTCCTACGAGCAGTACTTC. Translated: CASTLGQGSYEQYF. Full variable domain (missing parts from reference TRBV28 and TRBJ2-7): DVKVTQSSRYLVKRTGEKVFLECVQDMDHENMFWYRQDPGLGLRLIYFSYDVKMKEKGDIPEGYSVSREKKERFSLILESASTNQTSMYLCASTLGQGSYEQYFGPGTRLTVT.

The V call is TRBV27, the J call TRBJ2-1, with TRBD2 as a possible D gene (6 bases). CDR3 length equals 16 residues. Trimming removed 8 bases from V and 0 bases from J, with 17 bases in between. Germline CDR1 reads MNHEY; CDR2 reads SMNVEV (reference sequence). This CDR3 reads CASGRQAGSSYNEQFF. In DNA, the CDR3 is TGTGCCAGCGGCCGACAAGCGGGCAGCTCCTACAATGAGCAGTTCTTC.

V gene TRBV19 combines with J gene TRBJ2-1; 12 positions match TRBD2. The germline CDR1 and CDR2 sequences are LNHDA and SQIVND (reference sequence). The length of the CDR3 is 15 residues. Trimming took 6 bases from V and 4 from J; bases not matched to a gene: 4. The CDR3 nucleotides read TGTGCCAGTAGCCGGACTAGCGGGATTTACAATGAGCAGTTCTTC. It encodes CASSRTSGIYNEQFF.

The chain is built from TRBV7-9 and TRBJ2-5, with D perhaps matching TRBD2 (5 bases). Germline CDR1 and CDR2: SEHNR and FQNEAQ (reference sequence). There are 13 residues in the CDR3. Trimming took off 2 bases at V and 7 bases at J, with 11 bases between the two ends. In nucleotides, the CDR3 is TGTGCCAGCAGCTTATCGTCAGAGGGGACCCAGTACTTC. This translates into CASSLSSEGTQYF.

The V gene is TRBV19, the J gene TRBJ2-1; 11 nucleotides line up with TRBD2. V shed 9 bases, J shed 9 bases, and the junction held 19 bases outside the gene matches. The CDR3 contains 17 residues. Germline V lookup: CDR1 LNHDA, CDR2 SQIVND (reference sequence). The CDR3 is CASTDQTSGSALVEQFF. CDR3 DNA sequence: TGTGCCAGCACAGACCAAACTAGCGGGAGCGCCTTGGTTGAGCAGTTCTTC.

The chain uses TRBV10-3 and TRBJ2-7; possibly TRBD1 for D (6 bases). Germline lookup yields CDR1 ENHRY and CDR2 SYGVKD. CDR3 length equals 13 residues. CDR3 sequence reads: CVSMGQGHYEQYF. The CDR3 nucleotides read TGTGTCAGCATGGGACAAGGCCACTACGAGCAGTACTTC.

The chain links TRBV6-1 to TRBJ1-1, with D tentatively TRBD1 (5 bases). The ends were cut back, 2 bases at V and 2 bases at J, with 15 bases in the middle. Per the germline V gene, CDR1 is MNHNS and CDR2 is SASEGT. The CDR3 is 16 amino acids. The CDR3 here is CASSEPDSKRNTEAFF. CDR3 bases: TGTGCCAGCAGTGAACCCGACAGTAAAAGAAACACTGAAGCTTTCTTT.

The V and J genes are TRBV28 and TRBJ1-5; D is undetermined. CDR3 size: 12 residues. The V end was cut by 2 bases, the J end by 4 bases, with 3 bases between. CDR1 and CDR2 from the germline V gene are MDHEN and SYDVKM. The CDR3 region has the DNA TGTGCCAGCAGTTTAGGGAATCAGCCCCAGCATTTT. Its translation is CASSLGNQPQHF.

The V gene is TRBV15, the J gene TRBJ2-6; D not certain. CDR3 length equals 15 residues. Deletions cut 3 bases from V and 2 bases from J, with 8 bases between. Germline V gene lookup returns CDR1 LNHNV and CDR2 YYDKDF (reference sequence). The CDR3 region is CATSSLSTGANVLTF. The CDR3 nucleotides read TGTGCCACCAGCAGTTTAAGTACTGGGGCCAACGTCCTGACTTTC.

The chain has TRBV5-1 and TRBJ2-7, with no clear D. This CDR3 spans 13 amino acids. CDR1 and CDR2 (germline): SGHRS, YFSETQ. The V end lost 4 bases, the J end lost 3 bases, and 11 bases lay between the germline ends. CDR3 coding DNA: TGCGCCAGCAGCCCCGGTGGGAACTACGAGCAGTACTTC. Translating gives CASSPGGNYEQYF.

The chain joins TRBV28 to TRBJ1-4, with 8 positions matching TRBD1. Germline loops: CDR1 MDHEN, CDR2 SYDVKM. The length of the CDR3 is 17 residues. V was pared by 2 bases and J by 5 bases, with 10 bases of the junction left unmatched. The CDR3 is CASSLVSQGAGNEKLFF. DNA of the CDR3: TGTGCCAGCAGTTTAGTTTCCCAGGGGGCAGGCAATGAAAAACTGTTTTTT.

This clone appeared once. V gene TRBV23-1 combines with J gene TRBJ1-4, with 7 bases that match TRBD1. TRBV23-1 is an ORF, with its function uncertain. V dropped 3 bases and J dropped 6; count of bases not matched to a gene: 7. This CDR3 contains 15 residues. The CDR3: CASSHSGTADEKLFF. CDR3 coding DNA: TGCGCCAGCAGTCATTCCGGGACAGCAGATGAAAAACTGTTTTTT.

This clone was observed once. The chain carries TRBV27 and TRBJ2-7; TRBD2 agrees at 8 bases. The CDR3 spans 13 residues. Germline V gene lookup returns CDR1 MNHEY and CDR2 SMNVEV (reference sequence). V dropped 10 bases and J dropped 5; count of bases not matched to a gene: 10. Here the CDR3 DNA reads TGTGCCACCGCGAGCGGGAGTTACCACGAGCAGTACTTC. Protein sequence: CATASGSYHEQYF.

The rearrangement uses TRBV28 and TRBJ2-3; D is undetermined. V lost 2 bases, J lost 6 bases, and 3 bases lay in between. This CDR3 spans 11 amino acids. From germline, CDR1 is MDHEN and CDR2 SYDVKM. CDR3 residues: CASSLGDTQYF. The CDR3, as DNA: TGTGCCAGCAGTTTAGGCGATACGCAGTATTTT.

To note about this clone: This CDR3 is also generated by other DNA sequences in the sample. The chain recombines TRBV10-3 with TRBJ2-7; 7 positions match TRBD2. In germline, CDR1 is ENHRY, CDR2 SYGVKD. Losses at the gene ends were 7 bases for V and 7 bases for J; bases not matched to a gene: 4. This CDR3 is 11 amino acids long. The CDR3 sequence is CAITPGGEQYF. The CDR3 region has the DNA TGTGCCATCACGCCCGGGGGGGAGCAGTACTTC.

This chain links TRBV6-1 with TRBJ1-1, with D maybe TRBD1 (5 bases). This CDR3 comprises 14 residues. V was cut by 3 bases and J by 6 bases, with 14 bases left in between. The V gene's germline CDR1 is MNHNS and CDR2 SASEGT. The CDR3: CASSDWTPNAEAFF. The CDR3, as DNA: TGTGCCAGCAGTGATTGGACACCTAACGCTGAAGCTTTCTTT.

CDR3 sequence: CASSHGGSHEQFF. CDR3 nucleotide sequence: TGTGCCAGCAGCCATGGGGGATCCCATGAGCAGTTCTTC. The chain uses TRBV6-6 and TRBJ2-1; D is tentatively TRBD1 or TRBD2 (5 bases each). This CDR3 is built from 13 residues. Trimming took 6 bases from V and 8 from J, leaving 14 bases between them. Germline lookup yields CDR1 MNHNY and CDR2 SVGAGI (reference sequence).

V gene TRBV18 combines with J gene TRBJ2-5, with D tentatively TRBD1 or TRBD2 (5 bases each). The CDR3 loop spans 16 amino acids. Per the germline V gene, CDR1 is KGHSH and CDR2 is LQKENI. V gave up 1 base and J gave up 5 bases, with 17 bases separating them. This chain's CDR3 is CASSPRSGLAGETQYF. CDR3 coding DNA: TGTGCCAGCTCACCACGGAGTGGGCTAGCAGGGGAGACCCAGTACTTC.

V usage is TRBV2 and J usage is TRBJ2-5; D may be TRBD1 (5 bases). The CDR3 length is 13 residues. V was trimmed by 4 bases and J by 5 bases, leaving 11 bases between them. In germline, CDR1 is SNHLY, CDR2 FYNNEI. As DNA, the CDR3 is TGTGCCAGCAGTGCAGGGTTACGGGAGACCCAGTACTTC. As protein: CASSAGLRETQYF.

This clone turned up a few times. The chain uses TRBV6-4 and TRBJ2-3, with 10 bases identical to TRBD1. The CDR3 loop spans 15 amino acids. Per the germline V gene, CDR1 is MRHNA and CDR2 is SNTAGT. The V gene end was trimmed by 5 bases and the J gene end by 5 bases; junction bases not matched to a gene: 7. CDR3 amino acids: CASSPGTGEKDTQYF. The DNA for the CDR3 is TGTGCCAGCAGTCCCGGGACAGGGGAGAAAGATACGCAGTATTTT.